This TCR beta chain was found in a study of blood T cell repertoires in COVID-19. Across the study: Samples of COVID-19 (acute and convalescent) were obtained from the United States, Italy and Spain.

The CDR3 loop spans 15 amino acids. Per germline, CDR1 SGHTA and CDR2 FQGTGA. Trimming at V came to 5 bases and at J to 7 bases, leaving 10 bases not matched to a gene. Measured with immunoSEQ multiplex PCR; TCRdb has only the in-frame clones, and not every one. Among 120,000 or so clones listed, 65% to 85% were seen once. The genes are TRBV7-3 and TRBJ2-5; 10 nucleotides match TRBD2. The sequence came from a man older than 75 with active or convalescent COVID-19. The sequencing input was peripheral blood. The CDR3 bases are TGTGCCAGCAGCGAGACTAGCGGGCCTCTAGGGACCCAGTACTTC. Translating gives CASSETSGPLGTQYF. The full variable domain, with the rest looked up from reference TRBV7-3 and TRBJ2-5, is GAGVSQTPSNKVTEKGKYVELRCDPISGHTALYWYRQSLGQGPEFLIYFQGTGAADDSGLPNDRFFAVRPEGSVSTLKIQRTERGDSAVYLCASSETSGPLGTQYFGPGTRLLVL.